This is a list of T cell receptor beta chains from one sample in a study of T cell responses to AZD1222 COVID-19 vaccine. Here immunoSEQ multiplex PCR was the method, and the copy in TCRdb shows in-frame clones only, minus some. The sample gives roughly 180,000 clones, 85% to 95% of which show up once; less than 2.5% is in the top ten. Sequenced here: peripheral blood, sampled 28 days after the second AZD1222 dose. These receptor sequences come from an adult who received the AZD1222 COVID-19 vaccine. CDR3s include the opening cysteine and the closing phenylalanine or tryptophan. Fields, in order: V gene, CDR3 protein.

TRBV10-3	CAISPSRGQGGSPLHF
TRBV3-1/TRBV3-2	CASSQVLVGEKLFF
TRBV6-5	CASSSPRRVSYEQYF
TRBV28	CASSFRGLYGRNTGELFF
TRBV7-2	CASSLGAGGLYNEQFF
TRBV6-6	CASSYSGVSDTQYF
TRBV6-5	CASSYVGQGRYEQYF
TRBV18	CASSPRLGTTNTGELFF
TRBV29-1	CSVDDSSGNTIYF
TRBV18	CASSPREANYGYTF
TRBV6-6	CASNKYANTGELFF
TRBV11-3	CASSLSGGGYEQYF
TRBV14	CASSQRAGGLQETQYF
TRBV4-3	CASSQGQGKTLYGYTF
TRBV6-6	CASSRDRVNEQYF
TRBV13	CASSLGSGGFEQFF
TRBV7-9	CASSGGHAYEQYF
TRBV27	CASRVNRDSNQPQHF
TRBV19	CASSIGLAGARGETQYF
TRBV2	CASNGGSVWDEQFF
TRBV4-1	CASSQVSGSGYEQYF
TRBV11-2	CASSPGQGGYEQYF
TRBV28	CASSSPVEKLFF
TRBV2	CASGGGQVVYNEQFF
TRBV27	CASSPAGQDYGYTF
TRBV28	CASRGTAQETQYF
TRBV5-5	CASSLNPALGGNEQFF
TRBV29-1	CSATPGQGAKYEQYF
TRBV19	CASTSNSQTATQYF
TRBV4-2	CASSQEVSGAGNQPQHF
TRBV6-2/TRBV6-3	CASSYTLDRRDSPLHF
TRBV4-2	CASSQDQAGEKLFF
TRBV4-2	CASSFGLPDEQYF
TRBV9	CASSPAGGYIYEQYF
TRBV25-1	CASSDGPGQGLVNGYTF
TRBV9	CASSVAGTGLYEQYF
TRBV27	CASSSWTGGSYNSPLHF